This T cell receptor (beta chain) stems from a study of cytomegalovirus exposure and HLA in healthy donors. Use of 60 Vbeta and 13 Jbeta primers characterized the PCR. TCRdb's copy holds only in-frame clones and misses some; the assay was immunoSEQ multiplex PCR. The table lists under 200,000 clones, 68% of them singletons. The CDR3 contains 14 residues. Germline assignment: CDR1 MNHEY and CDR2 SVGAGI. The gene calls are TRBV6-5 and TRBJ2-5; 7 nucleotides line up with TRBD1. The assigned J gene may be wrong: the sequence end matches TRBJ2-7 better. Sample: PBMCs. The origin of this receptor is a man aged 45-65 years in good health and CMV-seronegative. As DNA, the CDR3 is TGTGCCAGCAGTTACCGGGACAGATCCTACGAGCAGTACTTC. Translated, it gives CASSYRDRSYEQYF.